This is a list of T cell receptor beta chains from one sample in a study of T cells in tuberculosis. Method: immunoSEQ multiplex PCR; TCRdb's copy keeps in-frame clones and lacks some. The sample holds some 34,000 clones, 95% to 97% seen once. The material sequenced was PBMCs. Receptors originate from a donor between 10 and 29 years old with latent tuberculosis or without tuberculosis infection. Both conserved end residues are part of each CDR3. Fields, in order: CDR3 DNA, CDR3 protein, V gene, clone size, J gene, D gene. The D gene is left open where the match is weak. Not all rows give a size; the values are once, few, many and, for expanded clones, a class.

TGCGCCAGCAGCTTGGCACAGGGGGCCTTTGGCACTGAAGCTTTCTTT | CASSLAQGAFGTEAFF | TRBV5-1 | - | TRBJ1-1 | TRBD1
TGTGCCAGTAGCCCTACCTATAGCGGGGGAAACTACGAGCAGTACTTC | CASSPTYSGGNYEQYF | TRBV5-4 | - | TRBJ2-7 | TRBD2
TGTGCCACCAGCGAGACAGGAATTACAGATACGCAGTATTTT | CATSETGITDTQYF | TRBV15 | - | TRBJ2-3 | -
TGTGCCACGTTCAGGGTCGCCGGAATGGCCGGGGAGCTGTTTTTT | CATFRVAGMAGELFF | TRBV6-1 | - | TRBJ2-2 | -
TGTGCCAGCAGTGAGTCGAGCAATCAGCCCCAGCATTTT | CASSESSNQPQHF | TRBV6-4 | - | TRBJ1-5 | -
TGTGCCACCGCGGGAGTTTGGGCCGGGGAGCTGTTTTTT | CATAGVWAGELFF | TRBV6-6 | once | TRBJ2-2 | TRBD2
TGCGCCAGCAGCCAAGCGGGCTCTGGGGCCAACGTCCTGACTTTC | CASSQAGSGANVLTF | TRBV4-1 | - | TRBJ2-6 | -
TGTGCCTGGAGTGTACTAGGGCCCCTCGGCGATGAGCAGTTCTTC | CAWSVLGPLGDEQFF | TRBV30 | once | TRBJ2-1 | -
TGTGCCTGGAGTGACCCCCTAGGGGCGGAGAACACTGAAGCTTTCTTT | CAWSDPLGAENTEAFF | TRBV30 | - | TRBJ1-1 | -
TGTGCCAGCAGGGCACCGGGACTAGCATTTTCCGAGCAGTACTTC | CASRAPGLAFSEQYF | TRBV2 | once | TRBJ2-7 | TRBD2
TGCAGCGTTAACAGTGGGGAGACCCAGTACTTC | CSVNSGETQYF | TRBV29-1 | - | TRBJ2-5 | -
TGTGCCACCAGCACCCCGGGGATGAAGCTCTACGAGCAGTACTTC | CATSTPGMKLYEQYF | TRBV15 | - | TRBJ2-7 | -
TGTGCCTGGACGACAGGATTAAATGAAAAACTGTTTTTT | CAWTTGLNEKLFF | TRBV30 | - | TRBJ1-4 | -
TGTGCCAGCAACCCCGGGAGGGGGGAGCAGTTCTTC | CASNPGRGEQFF | TRBV7-3 | - | TRBJ2-1 | TRBD2
TGTGCCATCAGTGATAATGGCAATCAGCCCCAGCATTTT | CAISDNGNQPQHF | TRBV10-3 | - | TRBJ1-5 | -
TGCGCCAGCAGCTTAAGTCTCGCGGGGCATCAGCAGTACTTC | CASSLSLAGHQQYF | TRBV5-1 | - | TRBJ2-7 | -
TGTGCCAGCAGTGCTAGCGGGAGGGCCCACACCGGGGAGCTGTTTTTT | CASSASGRAHTGELFF | TRBV2 | - | TRBJ2-2 | TRBD2
TGTGCCAGCAGTTCGGGACAGGGGAGTCCTGAAGCTTTCTTT | CASSSGQGSPEAFF | TRBV27 | - | TRBJ1-1 | TRBD1
TGCAGCGTTGTGGCGGGGGTTGGAACTGAAGCTTTCTTT | CSVVAGVGTEAFF | TRBV29-1 | - | TRBJ1-1 | -
TGTGCCAGCAGCCGAGATGGGAGCTCCTACAATGAGCAGTTCTTC | CASSRDGSSYNEQFF | TRBV7-2 | - | TRBJ2-1 | -
TGCGCCAGCAGCCAAGAGCAGGGAAGCCCCTACGAGCAGTACTTC | CASSQEQGSPYEQYF | TRBV4-1 | - | TRBJ2-7 | -
TGTGCCAGCAGCACAGGACAGGGGAGAAATGGCTACACCTTC | CASSTGQGRNGYTF | TRBV9 | - | TRBJ1-2 | TRBD1
TGTGCCAGCAGTAGAGGGCTCTCCTACGAGCAGTACTTC | CASSRGLSYEQYF | TRBV27 | - | TRBJ2-7 | -
TGTGCCAGCAGGGAGACAGATTTCTACAATGAGCAGTTCTTC | CASRETDFYNEQFF | TRBV28 | - | TRBJ2-1 | -